This TCR beta chain was captured by sequencing in a study of blood T cell repertoires in COVID-19. The wider study: The United States, Italy and Spain supplied acute and convalescent COVID-19 samples. T cells, B-cell-depleted T cells, or PBMCs provided the cDNA or gDNA that served as material.

The CDR3 consists of 15 residues. Germline CDR1 is LGHDT and CDR2 is YNNKEL (reference sequence). V lost 1 base to trimming and J lost 7 bases; unmatched junction nucleotides: 3. Original analysis: Nucleated cell counts were estimated from reference gene primer amplification. Libraries were prepared by immunoSEQ multiplex PCR; TCRdb keeps only in-frame clonotypes and omits some of them. V, J and clone size reflect that table, while D and trimming were determined from the DNA. The table has around 140,000 clones, 85% seen once. Sequencing was done on a sample of peripheral blood. The clonotype was recovered from a human donor with acute or convalescent COVID-19. The donor label of this sample is uncertain. The chain links TRBV3-1 (or the pseudogene TRBV3-2) to TRBJ2-1, with 11 bases fitting TRBD2. The CDR3 nucleotides read TGTGCCAGCAGCCAAGGGGCTAGCGGGAGGAATGAGCAGTTCTTC. This sequence encodes CASSQGASGRNEQFF.